This T cell receptor beta chain was identified in a study of T-cell reconstitution after alpha-beta-depleted transplantation in children. The TCRbeta library was prepared with unique molecular identifiers. TCRdb passed the PCR reads through MiXCR, listing each CDR3 protein once. The sample yields fewer than 550,000 distinct CDR3 sequences, about an eighth seen once. Concerning this clonotype: Its antigen is unknown.

Study outcomes and limitations: The origin of high day-60 TCRbeta diversity in some patients lay in surviving recipient T cells and thymic progenitors.

V lost 3 bases and J lost 10, with 10 bases in between. This CDR3 has 11 amino acids. The chain carries TRBV12-3 or TRBV12-4 and TRBJ2-7; D remains ambiguous. The sequences come from PBMCs, mostly from graft donor cells, collected 180 days after TCRalphabeta/CD19-depleted stem cell transplant. This receptor was identified in a female patient aged 2-10 years who had a stem cell transplant for aplastic anemia, so the T cells may come from the graft donor. As DNA, the CDR3 is TGTGCCAGCAGTTTCCAGTCTTCCCAGTACTTC. Its translation: CASSFQSSQYF.